This T cell receptor (beta chain) derives from a study of cytomegalovirus exposure and HLA in healthy donors. General study results and limits: Reportedly, cytomegalovirus status was diagnosed with high sensitivity and specificity. The CMV antigen specificity of a few CMV-associated chains was confirmed through in vitro analysis. Most observed TCR sequences were rare, whereas some public TCRs were detected in many donors.

Assay used: immunoSEQ multiplex PCR; TCRdb lists only in-frame clones, some missing. The data hold roughly 130,000 clones, with more than 80% observed a single time. This clone was seen a handful of times. Its antigen is still unknown. It was the 120-subject validation cohort, separate from the approximately 680-subject first cohort, to which the donors belonged. This clonotype originated in a woman aged 30 to 39 in good health and CMV-seropositive. The sample comprised PBMCs.

The DNA of the CDR3 is TGTGCCAGCAGTTACCAGGGGAATCAGCCCCAGCATTTT. Translating gives CASSYQGNQPQHF. This chain joins TRBV6-5 and TRBJ1-5; tentative D call: TRBD1 (6 bases). Germline V gene sequence: CDR1 MNHEY, CDR2 SVGAGI. The germline V and J ends were trimmed by 2 bases and 4 bases, with 6 bases remaining between them. The CDR3 contains 13 residues.